This entry lists 30 T cell receptor beta chains sequenced from one sample in a study of blood T cell repertoires in COVID-19. The data were produced by immunoSEQ multiplex PCR, yet TCRdb's version contains in-frame clones alone and is incomplete. The sample holds some 160,000 clones, 85% seen once. Sequenced: peripheral blood. The receptors here all came from a woman aged 80 or over with COVID-19, enrolled during active disease.

This clone was observed a few times. The chain links TRBV5-5 to TRBJ1-2; perhaps TRBD1 as D (5 bases). Between the trimmed V and J ends, which lost 3 bases and 7 bases, there was a span of 16 bases. The germline gives CDR1 SGHKS, CDR2 YYEKEE (reference sequence). The CDR3 runs to 14 residues. Here the CDR3 reads CASSSIPEGAGYTF. The CDR3 nucleotides read TGTGCCAGCAGCTCGATCCCGGAAGGGGCTGGCTACACCTTC.

The V call is TRBV5-1, the J call TRBJ1-6, with D maybe TRBD1 (5 bases). CDR3 length equals 15 residues. Deletions cut 1 base from V and 8 bases from J, with 13 bases between. Germline V CDR1 and CDR2: SGHRS, YFSETQ. This CDR3 reads CASSLIPGLDSPLHF. The CDR3 nucleotides are TGCGCCAGCAGCTTGATTCCAGGGTTAGATTCACCCCTCCACTTT.

The rearrangement joins TRBV15 to TRBJ1-5; D is uncertain. CDR3 size: 13 residues. Germline V gene lookup returns CDR1 LNHNV and CDR2 YYDKDF (reference sequence). Trimming removed 6 bases at V and 5 bases at J, with 11 bases between. The CDR3 here is CATSDITYQPQHF. The CDR3, as DNA: TGTGCCACCAGTGACATCACTTATCAGCCCCAGCATTTT.

V gene TRBV19 combines with J gene TRBJ2-7, with a weak D call TRBD2 (5 bases). The CDR3 is made up of 14 amino acids. V lost 4 bases and J 7 bases, leaving 17 bases between the germline ends. CDR1 LNHDA and CDR2 SQIVND come from the germline V gene (reference sequence). DNA for the CDR3: TGTGCCAGTAGTACCGTAACTAGTGCCCCTGAGCAGTACTTC. As protein: CASSTVTSAPEQYF.

This clone was found a few times. DNA for the CDR3: TGTGCCAGCAGCTTATACAGGGGAGGCGGGGAGCTGTTTTTT. It codes for CASSLYRGGGELFF. V gene TRBV11-3 combines with J gene TRBJ2-2, with D maybe TRBD1 (7 bases). The CDR3 is made up of 14 amino acids. The V gene lost 2 bases and the J gene lost 7 bases, with 11 bases spanning the gap. Germline loops: CDR1 SGHNT, CDR2 YENEEA.

This clone has a single count. The chain uses TRBV5-4 and TRBJ1-1, with 7 bases aligning to TRBD1. The junction had 10 bases not matched to a gene; V was cut back by 4 bases and J by 1 base. CDR1 and CDR2 (germline): SGHNT, YYREEE (reference sequence). This CDR3 has 16 residues. Here the CDR3 reads CASSARQGPQNTEAFF. For the CDR3, the DNA is TGTGCCAGCAGCGCCCGACAGGGACCACAGAACACTGAAGCTTTCTTT.

This clone was seen only once. The chain uses TRBV5-1 and TRBJ1-2, with 7 bases aligning to TRBD1. The ends lost 0 bases at V and 2 bases at J; junction bases unmatched: 4. The CDR3 is 15 amino acids. The germline V gene has CDR1 SGHRS and CDR2 YFSETQ. CDR3 residues: CASSLGQGGNYGYTF. DNA for the CDR3: TGCGCCAGCAGCTTGGGACAGGGCGGCAACTATGGCTACACCTTC.

V gene TRBV3-1 (or the pseudogene TRBV3-2) combines with J gene TRBJ1-6; the D is unclear. The CDR3 totals 17 residues. In germline, CDR1 is LGHDT, CDR2 YNNKEL (reference sequence). V was shortened by 1 base and J by 10 bases, with 20 bases between the two germline ends. CDR3: CASSQVPKAGSGSPLHF. The CDR3 DNA reads as TGTGCCAGCAGCCAAGTCCCAAAGGCGGGCTCAGGATCACCCCTCCACTTT.

This CDR3 reads CASSNTASSGNTIYF. CDR3 DNA: TGTGCCAGCTCAAACACAGCATCCTCTGGAAACACCATATATTTT. V is TRBV18 and J is TRBJ1-3; D remains unclear. This CDR3 is 15 amino acids long. V dropped 5 bases and J dropped 0 bases, with 11 bases sitting between them. In germline, CDR1 is KGHSH, CDR2 LQKENI.

The V call is TRBV5-1, the J call TRBJ2-5, with 9 bases lining up with TRBD2. Losses at the gene ends were 5 bases for V and 5 bases for J; bases not matched to a gene: 7. The CDR3 is 14 residues long. Germline V gene data show CDR1 as SGHRS and CDR2 as YFSETQ. CDR3 in amino acids: CASSYSGSGETQYF. CDR3 sequence (DNA): TGCGCCAGCAGTTATAGCGGGAGCGGTGAGACCCAGTACTTC.

This sequence joins TRBV23-1 and TRBJ2-1; 12 bases line up with TRBD2. TRBV23-1 is filed as an ORF, its function uncertain. The CDR3 spans 16 residues. The V gene end was trimmed by 3 bases and the J gene end by 7 bases; junction bases not matched to a gene: 7. The CDR3 sequence: CASSHRTSGKGNEQFF. CDR3 DNA sequence: TGCGCCAGCAGTCACAGGACTAGCGGGAAAGGAAATGAGCAGTTCTTC.

This clone has a handful of counts. V usage is TRBV7-3 and J usage is TRBJ1-2, with D uncertain. CDR3 size: 18 residues. The germline CDR1 and CDR2 sequences are SGHTA and FQGTGA. V shed 2 bases and J shed 0 bases, with 19 bases lying between them. CDR3 nucleotides: TGTGCCAGCAGCTTATGGGAGCGCGGCTCACCTGCTAACTATGGCTACACCTTC. Its protein product is CASSLWERGSPANYGYTF.

CDR3 in amino acids: CASSLLQGYGYTF. The CDR3 DNA sequence: TGTGCCAGCAGTCTATTACAGGGGTATGGCTACACCTTC. The genes are TRBV12-3 or TRBV12-4 and TRBJ1-2, with TRBD1 matching 7 bases. CDR3 length: 13 residues. The ends lost 5 bases at V and 5 bases at J; junction bases unmatched: 5.

In DNA, the CDR3 is TGTGCCAGCAGCCCCCCAGGGCGTCGGAGGGGTTCACCCCTCCACTTT. Protein product: CASSPPGRRRGSPLHF. The gene calls are TRBV3-1 (or the pseudogene TRBV3-2) and TRBJ1-6; D possibly corresponds to TRBD1 (5 bases). The CDR3 spans 16 residues. Deletions cut 4 bases from V and 9 bases from J, with 19 bases between. Germline V CDR1 and CDR2: LGHDT, YNNKEL (reference sequence).

The chain is built from TRBV7-9 and TRBJ1-3; D may be TRBD1 (6 bases). Germline CDR1 SEHNR, CDR2 FQNEAQ (reference sequence). Trimming left V 5 bases short and J 3 bases short, with 11 bases between. The CDR3 contains 14 residues. Here the CDR3 DNA reads TGTGCCAGCAGCCACTCGACAGGTGGAAACACCATATATTTT. It yields the protein CASSHSTGGNTIYF.

V gene TRBV9 combines with J gene TRBJ1-3; possibly TRBD1 for D (5 bases). CDR1 and CDR2 (germline): SGDLS, YYNGEE. The CDR3 runs 16 residues. Trimming left V 3 bases short and J 0 bases short, with 13 bases between. The CDR3 loop is CASSELGGGSGNTIYF. In DNA form, the CDR3 reads TGTGCCAGCAGCGAGCTCGGCGGGGGCTCTGGAAACACCATATATTTT. The whole variable domain, filled in from reference TRBV9 and TRBJ1-3, reads DSGVTQTPKHLITATGQRVTLRCSPRSGDLSVYWYQQSLDQGLQFLIQYYNGEERAKGNILERFSAQQFPDLHSELNLSSLELGDSALYFCASSELGGGSGNTIYFGEGSWLTVV.

The chain uses TRBV5-1 and TRBJ2-5; unclear D gene. The CDR3 is made up of 14 amino acids. The germline gives CDR1 SGHRS, CDR2 YFSETQ. V was trimmed by 2 bases and J by 1 base, leaving 9 bases between them. The CDR3 protein is CASSFNTVQETQYF. DNA of the CDR3: TGCGCCAGCAGCTTTAACACCGTCCAAGAGACCCAGTACTTC.

The rearrangement uses TRBV2 and TRBJ1-6; D possibly corresponds to TRBD1 (6 bases). This CDR3 spans 14 amino acids. In germline, CDR1 is SNHLY, CDR2 FYNNEI. The ends were cut back, 6 bases at V and 7 bases at J, with 13 bases in the middle. The CDR3 DNA follows: TGTGCCAGCAGCTCCGGACAGTTGAATTCACCCCTCCACTTT. Residues: CASSSGQLNSPLHF.

J is TRBJ1-1 and V is TRBV2, with D perhaps matching TRBD1 (6 bases). The V and J ends lost 8 bases and 1 base respectively, with 14 bases between them. CDR1 is SNHLY and CDR2 is FYNNEI in the germline V gene. The CDR3 totals 14 residues. The CDR3: CASDRSFTNTEAFF. The CDR3 DNA is TGTGCCAGCGACAGGTCCTTTACGAACACTGAAGCTTTCTTT. Full variable domain (rest looked up from reference TRBV2 and TRBJ1-1): EPEVTQTPSHQVTQMGQEVILRCVPISNHLYFYWYRQILGQKVEFLVSFYNNEISEKSEIFDDQFSVERPDGSNFTLKIRSTKLEDSAMYFCASDRSFTNTEAFFGQGTRLTVV.

The chain combines TRBV2 with TRBJ1-3; D ambiguous. V lost 8 bases and J lost 4, with 9 bases in between. Germline values: CDR1 SNHLY, CDR2 FYNNEI. The CDR3 totals 12 residues. The CDR3 reads CASGTGGNTIYF. DNA of the CDR3: TGTGCCAGCGGAACGGGGGGAAACACCATATATTTT.

The V call is TRBV6-6, the J call TRBJ1-5; D is undetermined. Germline values: CDR1 MNHNY, CDR2 SVGAGI (reference sequence). The CDR3 length is 14 residues. V was pared by 0 bases and J by 7 bases, with 10 bases between. CDR3 DNA sequence: TGTGCCAGCAGTTACTCCCCCGAAGCGCAGCCCCAGCATTTT. This codes for CASSYSPEAQPQHF.

The chain links TRBV7-6 to TRBJ2-5; 8 bases are a match to TRBD2. Losses at the gene ends were 2 bases for V and 2 bases for J; bases not matched to a gene: 7. CDR3 length equals 16 residues. CDR1 and CDR2 from the germline V gene are SGHVS and FNYEAQ. The CDR3 loop is CASSLMGRGVQETQYF. The CDR3 DNA sequence: TGTGCCAGCAGCTTAATGGGGCGGGGGGTTCAAGAGACCCAGTACTTC.

This rearrangement joins TRBV19 to TRBJ2-3, with 7 bases identical to TRBD2. This CDR3 comprises 12 residues. Germline V gene sequence: CDR1 LNHDA, CDR2 SQIVND (reference sequence). V trimming: 5 bases; J trimming: 6 bases; junction bases outside the gene matches: 2. The CDR3 DNA follows: TGTGCCAGTAGTCCCGGGGGGGATACGCAGTATTTT. Its translation: CASSPGGDTQYF.

The chain employs TRBV11-2 and TRBJ1-3, with TRBD1 matching 8 bases. From germline, CDR1 is SGHAT and CDR2 FQNNGV. The CDR3 covers 15 residues. The J segment lost 1 base and the V segment lost 3 bases, leaving 2 bases of the junction unmatched. In DNA form, the CDR3 reads TGTGCCAGCAGCTTTACAGGGGGGTCTGGAAACACCATATATTTT. Translated, it gives CASSFTGGSGNTIYF.

The J gene is TRBJ1-1, the V gene TRBV3-1 (or the pseudogene TRBV3-2); 9 bases agree with TRBD1. The CDR3 sequence is 15 residues long. Germline values: CDR1 LGHDT, CDR2 YNNKEL (reference sequence). V lost 3 bases and J lost 2; bases outside the gene matches: 4. CDR3 sequence reads: CASSHGTGINTEAFF. CDR3 nucleotide sequence: TGTGCCAGCAGCCACGGGACAGGGATTAACACTGAAGCTTTCTTT.

The chain carries TRBV5-1 and TRBJ2-7; 12 nucleotides match TRBD2. The germline V gene encodes CDR1 SGHRS and CDR2 YFSETQ. After removal of 1 base from V and 2 bases from J, the junction contained 1 base not matched to a gene. This CDR3 region has 15 residues. The DNA for the CDR3 is TGCGCCAGCAGCTTGCCTAGCGGGAGGGCCTACGAGCAGTACTTC. Protein product: CASSLPSGRAYEQYF.

This chain uses TRBV11-3 with TRBJ2-1; D is unclear. Germline V lookup: CDR1 SGHNT, CDR2 YENEEA. The CDR3 sequence is 13 residues long. Trimming cost V 3 bases and J 10 bases, with 13 bases left between them. The CDR3 region is CASSFFPNGEQFF. As DNA, the CDR3 is TGTGCCAGCAGCTTTTTTCCTAACGGGGAGCAGTTCTTC.

This chain uses TRBV5-1 with TRBJ1-2; 9 nucleotides line up with TRBD1. The CDR3 extends over 17 amino acids. In germline, CDR1 is SGHRS, CDR2 YFSETQ. J was trimmed by 0 bases and V by 5 bases; bases with no gene match: 11. CDR3 nucleotides: TGCGCCAGCAGTTCAGGGACAGGGACTACAGCTAACTATGGCTACACCTTC. Translation: CASSSGTGTTANYGYTF.

This chain links TRBV5-1 with TRBJ2-2; TRBD1 is a possible D gene (5 bases). The CDR3 extends over 15 amino acids. V was trimmed by 4 bases and J by 5 bases, leaving 15 bases between them. The germline V gene has CDR1 SGHRS and CDR2 YFSETQ. This CDR3 reads CASSRADRPTGELFF. The CDR3 DNA sequence: TGCGCCAGCAGCCGCGCCGACAGACCGACCGGGGAGCTGTTTTTT.

The rearrangement joins TRBV4-1 to TRBJ1-2; D might be TRBD1 (6 bases). The CDR3 length is 15 residues. Germline V gene data show CDR1 as MGHRA and CDR2 as YSYEKL. V lost 1 base and J 3 bases, leaving 12 bases between the germline ends. The CDR3 sequence is CASSQGTADDYGYTF. In DNA form, the CDR3 reads TGCGCCAGCAGCCAAGGGACAGCTGACGACTATGGCTACACCTTC.